Presented here are 15 T cell receptor beta chains from one specimen sequenced in a study of blood T cells in healthy people across ages. Alongside a J-beta primer mix, a sample-barcoded 5' primer served in a second PCR lasting about 7 to 11 cycles. TCRdb re-called the 5' RACE reads with MiXCR, one entry per CDR3 protein. The table has approximately 780,000 distinct CDR3 sequences, under 30% seen once. These data are also associated with another study on T cells of mothers and their children.

Input material: blood. The receptors here all came from a boy aged 10-17 years in good health.

This clonotype was counted between two and nine times. V gene TRBV12-3 or TRBV12-4 combines with J gene TRBJ2-5; D possibly matches TRBD1 or TRBD2 (5 bases each). The V end lost 3 bases, the J end lost 6 bases, and 11 bases lay between the germline ends. The CDR3 is 13 amino acids. The CDR3 loop reads CASSFQGRKTQYF. CDR3 nucleotide sequence: TGTGCCAGCAGTTTTCAGGGACGAAAGACCCAGTACTTC.

The CDR3 DNA reads as TGTGCCAGCAGCTTGGACAGGGTTCCTGCCGGGGAGCTGTTTTTT. The encoded protein is CASSLDRVPAGELFF. V is TRBV7-2 and J is TRBJ2-2, with 8 bases matching TRBD1. V trimming: 3 bases; J trimming: 6 bases; junction bases outside the gene matches: 6. Germline V CDR1 and CDR2: SGHTA, FQGNSA. There are 15 residues in the CDR3.

This clonotype was recorded a few times. J is TRBJ2-5 and V is TRBV5-1; D perhaps matches TRBD2 (6 bases). The CDR3 sequence is 13 residues long. V lost 4 bases to trimming and J lost 11 bases, with 18 bases between them. Per germline, CDR1 SGHRS and CDR2 YFSETQ. The CDR3 DNA is TGCGCCAGCAGCCCCACTAGCTCCTGGGAGCAGTACTTC. Its translation is CASSPTSSWEQYF. The complete variable domain, with remaining parts taken from reference TRBV5-1 and TRBJ2-5, reads KAGVTQTPRYLIKTRGQQVTLSCSPISGHRSVSWYQQTPGQGLQFLFEYFSETQRNKGNFPGRFSGRQFSNSRSEMNVSTLELGDSALYLCASSPTSSWEQYFGPGTRLLVL.

The chain uses TRBV19 and TRBJ1-5; D may be TRBD1 (6 bases). CDR3 size: 16 residues. Germline V gives CDR1 LNHDA, CDR2 SQIVND (reference sequence). V was trimmed by 3 bases and J by 3 bases, leaving 15 bases between them. The CDR3 sequence: CASSIPPGVVNQPQHF. The CDR3 region has the DNA TGTGCCAGTAGTATCCCTCCAGGGGTCGTCAATCAGCCCCAGCATTTT.

The chain has TRBV11-2 and TRBJ2-5; 11 bases are a match to TRBD2. Germline CDR1 reads SGHAT; CDR2 reads FQNNGV. The trim removed 0 bases at V and 1 base at J, leaving 4 bases unmatched. The CDR3 runs to 17 residues. As DNA, the CDR3 is TGTGCCAGCAGCTTAGACGTGGGACTAGCGGTCCAAGAGACCCAGTACTTC. It yields the protein CASSLDVGLAVQETQYF. The full variable domain, rest sourced from reference TRBV11-2 and TRBJ2-5, is EAGVAQSPRYKIIEKRQSVAFWCNPISGHATLYWYQQILGQGPKLLIQFQNNGVVDDSQLPKDRFSAERLKGVDSTLKIQPAKLEDSAVYLCASSLDVGLAVQETQYFGPGTRLLVL.

This clonotype was detected ten times or more. This chain joins TRBV6-5 and TRBJ2-1; TRBD1 matches at 11 bases. This CDR3 has 14 amino acids. CDR1 is MNHEY, CDR2 SVGAGI, per germline. J gave up 8 bases and V 11 bases, and 11 bases lay outside the gene matches. CDR3 DNA sequence: TGTGCCGCGGGAAGGGACAGGGGGGTGGATGAGCAGTTCTTC. This encodes CAAGRDRGVDEQFF.

V and J are TRBV6-1 and TRBJ2-1, with 12 bases fitting TRBD2. The CDR3 is 15 residues long. The V gene's germline CDR1 is MNHNS and CDR2 SASEGT. V shed 7 bases, J shed 8 bases, and the junction held 9 bases outside the gene matches. The CDR3, as DNA: TGTGCCAGCAATGGAATGCTAGCGGGAGGGGATGAGCAGTTCTTC. It encodes CASNGMLAGGDEQFF.

The chain uses TRBV2 and TRBJ2-5, with D possibly TRBD2 on 6 matching bases. The J call may be mistaken, given a closer DNA end match to TRBJ2-7. The CDR3 is 13 residues long. Per germline, CDR1 SNHLY and CDR2 FYNNEI. The CDR3 spells CASSDTGLLEQYF. The CDR3, as DNA: TGTGCCAGCAGCGATACGGGACTCCTCGAGCAGTACTTC.

The chain carries TRBV27 and TRBJ2-5, with 8 bases lining up with TRBD2. The CDR3 length is 14 residues. Germline values: CDR1 MNHEY, CDR2 SMNVEV (reference sequence). Trimming removed 4 bases from V and 3 bases from J; junction bases left unmatched: 4. In nucleotides, the CDR3 is TGTGCCAGCAGTTCCGCGGGGGGAAAAGAGACCCAGTACTTC. Its translation is CASSSAGGKETQYF.

The chain combines TRBV5-6 with TRBJ2-6, with D hard to call. The CDR3 spans 17 residues. Germline V lookup: CDR1 SGHDT, CDR2 YYEEEE. V was cut by 0 bases and J by 0 bases, with 10 bases left in between. The CDR3 sequence: CASSLVTASSGANVLTF. DNA of the CDR3: TGTGCCAGCAGCTTGGTGACTGCATCCTCTGGGGCCAACGTCCTGACTTTC.

The chain links TRBV12-3 or TRBV12-4 to TRBJ2-5; possible D gene TRBD1, 6 bases. Trimming left V 10 bases short and J 8 bases short, with 20 bases between. The CDR3 runs to 13 residues. This CDR3 is CANTLKRGGTQYF. The CDR3 region has the DNA TGTGCCAACACCCTAAAGAGAGGGGGAACCCAGTACTTC.

The chain recombines TRBV5-1 with TRBJ1-1; D might be TRBD1 (5 bases). The germline V gene encodes CDR1 SGHRS and CDR2 YFSETQ. V dropped 4 bases and J dropped 1 base, with 14 bases sitting between them. This CDR3 is 15 amino acids long. The CDR3 protein is CASSGTEGRNTEAFF. Here the CDR3 DNA reads TGCGCCAGCAGCGGCACAGAGGGGCGGAACACTGAAGCTTTCTTT.

This chain joins TRBV5-5 and TRBJ2-1; 7 nucleotides agree with TRBD2. V lost 0 bases to trimming and J lost 4 bases; unmatched junction nucleotides: 4. From germline, CDR1 is SGHKS and CDR2 YYEKEE (reference sequence). This CDR3 comprises 15 residues. The CDR3 sequence is CASSLEGLLYNEQFF. The CDR3 DNA reads TGTGCCAGCAGCTTGGAGGGACTATTATACAATGAGCAGTTCTTC.

This CDR3 reads CAWVTGTRDTGELFF. CDR3 sequence (DNA): TGTGCCTGGGTTACCGGGACTAGAGACACCGGGGAGCTGTTTTTT. The genes are TRBV30 and TRBJ2-2, with TRBD2 matching 8 bases. Germline V gene sequence: CDR1 GTSNPN, CDR2 SVGIG (reference sequence). Germline trimming cut 5 bases from V and 3 bases from J; bases unmatched to any gene: 8. This CDR3 is 15 amino acids long.

The gene calls are TRBV12-3 or TRBV12-4 and TRBJ2-5; D uncertain. The CDR3 has 9 residues. The DNA for the CDR3 is TGTCACAAAGAAGAGACCCAGTACTTC. Protein: CHKEETQYF.